These 6 T cell receptor beta chains were sequenced from one sample in a study of T cells after yellow fever vaccination. TCRdb processed the 5' RACE reads anew with MiXCR; each CDR3 protein has one entry. Of about 73,000 distinct CDR3 sequences in the sample, approximately 8% were seen once. The sample here was CD8+ T cells sorted from PBMCs, taken on the day of the yellow fever booster vaccination. Receptors originate from a man under 40 who received the YFV17D yellow fever vaccine.

For the CDR3, the DNA is TGTGCCAGCAGTCCGGACAGGGGAGAGACCCAGTACTTC. Its translation: CASSPDRGETQYF. The rearrangement uses TRBV9 and TRBJ2-5, with 9 nucleotides matching TRBD1. The CDR3 loop spans 13 amino acids. Germline CDR1 and CDR2: SGDLS and YYNGEE. The junction had 3 bases not matched to a gene; V was cut back by 5 bases and J by 4 bases.

This clonotype appeared many times. The rearrangement links TRBV7-9 to TRBJ2-5, with D uncertain. Per germline, CDR1 SEHNR and CDR2 FQNEAQ (reference sequence). The V end lost 1 base, the J end lost 1 base, and 10 bases lay between the germline ends. The CDR3 consists of 15 residues. Here the CDR3 reads CASSLVYAGQETQYF. The CDR3 coding sequence is TGTGCCAGCAGCTTAGTTTACGCAGGCCAAGAGACCCAGTACTTC.

The V call is TRBV5-1, the J call TRBJ2-1; no clear D gene. The length of the CDR3 is 14 residues. Germline V gene data show CDR1 as SGHRS and CDR2 as YFSETQ. Trimming took 6 bases from V and 3 from J, leaving 13 bases between them. The CDR3 DNA reads TGCGCCAGCAACCCCCTGTCCCTCTACAATGAGCAGTTCTTC. This codes for CASNPLSLYNEQFF. The full variable domain, rest sourced from reference TRBV5-1 and TRBJ2-1, is KAGVTQTPRYLIKTRGQQVTLSCSPISGHRSVSWYQQTPGQGLQFLFEYFSETQRNKGNFPGRFSGRQFSNSRSEMNVSTLELGDSALYLCASNPLSLYNEQFFGPGTRLTVL.

The gene calls are TRBV20-1 and TRBJ1-6, with D perhaps matching TRBD1 (6 bases). CDR1 is DFQATT and CDR2 is SNEGSKA in the germline V gene (reference sequence). The V end was cut by 6 bases, the J end by 0 bases, with 12 bases between. The CDR3 has 15 residues. The CDR3 region is CSAPGQSSYNSPLHF. The DNA for the CDR3 is TGCAGTGCCCCCGGACAGAGCTCCTATAATTCACCCCTCCACTTT.

This clonotype was counted a few times. The chain has TRBV25-1 and TRBJ2-1, with 7 bases identical to TRBD2. The CDR3 loop spans 12 amino acids. Germline V CDR1 and CDR2: MGHDK, SYGVNS. The CDR3 bases are TGTGTTTCCATGGGGGGGTACAATGAGCAGTTCTTC. It encodes CVSMGGYNEQFF.

This clonotype came up many times. The V call is TRBV7-9, the J call TRBJ2-4, with 7 positions matching TRBD2. The germline V gene has CDR1 SEHNR and CDR2 FQNEAQ (reference sequence). The CDR3 has 15 residues. Trimming took 1 base from V and 2 from J; bases not matched to a gene: 2. As DNA, the CDR3 is TGTGCCAGCAGCTTAGTGGGAGGGTCCAAAAACATTCAGTACTTC. This codes for CASSLVGGSKNIQYF.